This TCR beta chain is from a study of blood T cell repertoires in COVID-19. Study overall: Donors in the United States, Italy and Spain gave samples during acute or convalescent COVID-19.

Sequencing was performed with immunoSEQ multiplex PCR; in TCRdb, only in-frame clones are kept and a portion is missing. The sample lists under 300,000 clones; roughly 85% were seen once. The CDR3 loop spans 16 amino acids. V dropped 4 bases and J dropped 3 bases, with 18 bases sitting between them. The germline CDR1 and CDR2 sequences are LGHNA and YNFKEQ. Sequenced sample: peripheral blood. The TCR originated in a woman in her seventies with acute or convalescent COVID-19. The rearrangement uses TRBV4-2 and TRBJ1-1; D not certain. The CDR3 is CASSRTSEGWDTEAFF. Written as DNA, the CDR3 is TGTGCCAGCAGCCGAACGAGTGAGGGCTGGGACACTGAAGCTTTCTTT.